A selection of T cell receptor beta chains follows, all from one sample in a study of T cell repertoires in cytomegalovirus infection. Using its own MiXCR run on the reads, TCRdb lists one record per CDR3 protein. The table shows hundreds of thousands of distinct CDR3 sequences, with less than 25% occurring only once. The sample was CD8+ T cells from PBMCs. All receptors come from a human donor in good health (CMV status not recorded). Some clones in this sample may be carry-over from other donors' samples. Both conserved end residues are part of each CDR3. The D gene is left open where the match is weak. Clone sizes are given selectively: once, few, many, or a class where the clone is expanded.

j_call v_call clone_size d_call cdr3_nt cdr3_aa
TRBJ2-2 TRBV28 few - TGTGCCAGCAGGGATCCCGGGATGGGGAGGGAGCTGTTTTTT CASRDPGMGRELFF
TRBJ2-2 TRBV7-4 - TRBD1 TGTGCCAGCAGCACCCGGACAGGGGACACGAACACCGGGGAGCTGTTTTTT CASSTRTGDTNTGELFF
TRBJ1-6 TRBV28 few TRBD1 TGTGCCACCCTCCTTCTCCGGGACAGGGGTTTCGATTCACCCCTCCACTTT CATLLLRDRGFDSPLHF
TRBJ1-1 TRBV19 many TRBD1 TGTGCCAGTAGTATAGGTCATGGGACAGTGAACACTGAAGCTTTCTTT CASSIGHGTVNTEAFF
TRBJ2-3 TRBV6-2/TRBV6-3 few TRBD2 TGTGCCAGCAGTTACTTCCCGGCGGGGGGGATAACAGATACGCAGTATTTT CASSYFPAGGITDTQYF
TRBJ2-5 TRBV5-1 few - TGCGCCAGCAGCTTGGGCCAGAGAATAGAGACCCAGTACTTC CASSLGQRIETQYF
TRBJ1-2 TRBV28 - - TGTGCCAGCAGTTGGGGAACTAACTATGGCTACACCTTC CASSWGTNYGYTF
TRBJ1-5 TRBV28 many - TGTGCCAGCAGTTTATACAGCGACCTATGGCAGCCCCAGCATTTT CASSLYSDLWQPQHF
TRBJ2-7 TRBV7-8 many - TGTGCCAGCAGCCCAGAAGGGGGGTTCTCCTACGAGCAGTACTTC CASSPEGGFSYEQYF
TRBJ2-2 TRBV7-9 - - TGTGCCAGCTTCACCCCCCCGGGACGAACGAACACCGGGGAGCTGTTTTTT CASFTPPGRTNTGELFF
TRBJ2-6 TRBV10-3 many - TGTGCCATCTCGGGCGGGTCCTCCGTCTCTGGGGCCAACGTCCTGACTTTC CAISGGSSVSGANVLTF
TRBJ2-3 TRBV5-5 few TRBD2 TGTGCCAGCAGCTTGGGAGGCGGGGGGACCACAGATACGCAGTATTTT CASSLGGGGTTDTQYF
TRBJ2-1 TRBV20-1 - - TGCAGTGCTAGAGATAGCGGTACTTACAATGAGCAGTTCTTC CSARDSGTYNEQFF
TRBJ2-3 TRBV20-1 few - TGCAGTGCTAGCGGGACTCCTAGAAGCACAGATACGCAGTATTTT CSASGTPRSTDTQYF
TRBJ1-2 TRBV25-1 - TRBD1 TGTGCCAGCAGCGAGGACAGGGCTGGGGATGGCTACACCTTC CASSEDRAGDGYTF
TRBJ2-3 TRBV29-1 - - TGCAGCGTTGAGTGGGGGGCTGAAACAGATACGCAGTATTTT CSVEWGAETDTQYF
TRBJ1-1 TRBV7-8 many TRBD1 TGTGCCAGCAGCTTAGCCAGACAGGGAGGACGCACTGAAGCTTTCTTT CASSLARQGGRTEAFF
TRBJ2-3 TRBV27 many - TGTGCCAGCAGTTTATCCCGGGGCACAGATACGCAGTATTTT CASSLSRGTDTQYF
TRBJ1-4 TRBV4-3 once - TGCGCCAGCAGCCAAGGGGCTCAGTATAATGAAAAACTGTTTTTT CASSQGAQYNEKLFF
TRBJ1-1 TRBV27 - - TGTGCCAGCAGTTTAAAAGGGTTCACTGAAGCTTTCTTT CASSLKGFTEAFF
TRBJ2-1 TRBV6-1 - TRBD2 TGTGCCAACAGAGTGGGACTAGCGGGGCATGAGCAGTTCTTC CANRVGLAGHEQFF
TRBJ1-4 TRBV27 few - TGTGCCAGCAGTTTTCTAGGAAGTGCAACTAATGAAAAACTGTTTTTT CASSFLGSATNEKLFF
TRBJ1-1 TRBV5-4 - - TGTGCCAGCAGCTCCTCGATGGGAGCTTTCTTT CASSSSMGAFF
TRBJ2-1 TRBV7-6 many TRBD2 TGTGCCAGCAGCTTGAGAACGGGGGGGCCCTACAATGAGCAGTTCTTC CASSLRTGGPYNEQFF
TRBJ1-1 TRBV28 once - TGTGCCAGCAGCTCACCCCGGGCACCGCATGGGAACACTGAAGCTTTCTTT CASSSPRAPHGNTEAFF